The 20 T cell receptor beta chains given below trace back to one sample, sequenced in a study of blood T cell repertoires in COVID-19. This table comes from immunoSEQ multiplex PCR, and its TCRdb copy is limited to in-frame clones, with some not included. The sample includes more than 95,000 clones, 70% to 90% of them seen just once. Sequenced: peripheral blood. All receptors derive from a man aged 25 to 40 with acute or convalescent COVID-19.

As DNA, the CDR3 is TGTGCCAGCAGCAGCGGACTCGTGCCCAATGAGCAGTTCTTC. Its translation: CASSSGLVPNEQFF. The rearrangement joins TRBV13 to TRBJ2-1; D might be TRBD2 (5 bases). CDR3 size: 14 residues. Trimming removed 5 bases at V and 6 bases at J, with 14 bases between. Germline V gene sequence: CDR1 PRHDT, CDR2 FYEKMQ (reference sequence).

Only a few counts were recorded for this clone. V usage is TRBV6-5 and J usage is TRBJ1-4; 10 bases are shared with TRBD1. The CDR3 has 15 residues. Germline CDR1 MNHEY, CDR2 SVGAGI. The V segment lost 6 bases and the J segment 7 bases; nucleotides outside the gene matches: 8. The CDR3 region is CASSPGRDRGEKLFF. DNA of the CDR3: TGTGCCAGCAGCCCCGGTCGGGACAGGGGTGAAAAACTGTTTTTT.

The CDR3 sequence is CASSFEWNTEAFF. The CDR3 DNA reads as TGTGCCAGCAGTTTTGAGTGGAACACTGAAGCTTTCTTT. J is TRBJ1-1 and V is TRBV6-6, with D uncertain. The germline V and J ends were trimmed by 4 bases and 1 base, with 7 bases remaining between them. The CDR3 covers 13 residues. Germline values: CDR1 MNHNY, CDR2 SVGAGI (reference sequence).

In nucleotides, the CDR3 is TGCGCCAGCAGCCCCGGGACTGCGAATGAAAAACTGTTTTTT. It encodes CASSPGTANEKLFF. The chain recombines TRBV4-1 with TRBJ1-4, with D maybe TRBD1 (5 bases). Germline V CDR1 and CDR2: MGHRA, YSYEKL. V lost 4 bases to trimming and J lost 5 bases, with 11 bases between them. The CDR3 is 14 residues long.

The J gene is TRBJ1-5, the V gene TRBV6-2 or TRBV6-3, with a possible D match to TRBD1 (5 bases). V lost 5 bases to trimming and J lost 2 bases, with 13 bases between them. This CDR3 comprises 15 residues. Germline CDR1 and CDR2: MNHEY and SVGEGT. CDR3 sequence reads: CASSTGGSRNQPQHF. In DNA, the CDR3 is TGTGCCAGCAGTACCGGGGGATCGCGCAATCAGCCCCAGCATTTT.

The chain carries TRBV6-2 or TRBV6-3 and TRBJ2-7; possible D gene TRBD1, 5 bases. V was pared by 1 base and J by 4 bases, with 8 bases between. There are 13 residues in the CDR3. Germline V lookup: CDR1 MNHEY, CDR2 SVGEGT. Here the CDR3 DNA reads TGTGCCAGCAGTTACTTGTCAGGGTACGAGCAGTACTTC. It codes for CASSYLSGYEQYF.

The chain links TRBV19 to TRBJ2-7; TRBD2 matches 15 bases. Germline assignment: CDR1 LNHDA and CDR2 SQIVND (reference sequence). The V segment lost 8 bases and the J segment 6 bases; nucleotides outside the gene matches: 11. This CDR3 region has 16 residues. This chain's CDR3 is CASPTRGLAGGGEQYV. DNA of the CDR3: TGTGCCAGTCCTACACGGGGACTAGCGGGAGGAGGCGAGCAGTACGTC.

The V call is TRBV19, the J call TRBJ2-2; D not certain. The CDR3 runs 13 residues. Germline lookup yields CDR1 LNHDA and CDR2 SQIVND (reference sequence). The V end lost 4 bases, the J end lost 4 bases, and 7 bases lay between the germline ends. CDR3 amino acids: CASSTGLTGELFF. In DNA, the CDR3 is TGTGCCAGTAGTACGGGTCTCACCGGGGAGCTGTTTTTT.

The J gene is TRBJ2-3, the V gene TRBV20-1, with 9 bases identical to TRBD2. Per the germline V gene, CDR1 is DFQATT and CDR2 is SNEGSKA (reference sequence). The length of the CDR3 is 14 residues. V was pared by 3 bases and J by 1 base, with 2 bases of the junction left unmatched. The CDR3 coding sequence is TGCAGTGCTAGTCGACTAGCGGGCACAGATACGCAGTATTTT. The encoded protein is CSASRLAGTDTQYF.

The V and J genes are TRBV5-6 and TRBJ1-4; TRBD1 is a possible D gene (5 bases). The V gene's germline CDR1 is SGHDT and CDR2 YYEEEE. The CDR3 has 14 amino acids. V was cut by 4 bases and J by 7 bases, with 14 bases left in between. The CDR3 coding sequence is TGTGCCAGCAGCAAAACAGGATCGGGTGAAAAACTGTTTTTT. As protein: CASSKTGSGEKLFF.

This clone was observed a single time. V usage is TRBV2 and J usage is TRBJ2-7; possibly TRBD2 for D (5 bases). This CDR3 has 12 residues. Germline V lookup: CDR1 SNHLY, CDR2 FYNNEI. V lost 4 bases and J 2 bases, leaving 6 bases between the germline ends. CDR3 DNA sequence: TGTGCCAGCAGTGGACTAACCTACGAGCAGTACTTC. The encoded protein is CASSGLTYEQYF.

V gene TRBV19 combines with J gene TRBJ1-5, with D maybe TRBD1 (6 bases). The germline gives CDR1 LNHDA, CDR2 SQIVND (reference sequence). Between the trimmed V and J ends, which lost 5 bases and 9 bases, there was a span of 14 bases. The CDR3 has 13 residues. DNA for the CDR3: TGTGCCAGTAGTTCCGACAGGAAACTGCCCCAGCATTTT. This gives the protein CASSSDRKLPQHF.

This chain links TRBV19 with TRBJ1-1, with a tentative D call TRBD1 (5 bases). Trimming stripped 3 bases from V and 5 bases from J, with 13 bases between. CDR1 and CDR2 from the germline V gene are LNHDA and SQIVND (reference sequence). The CDR3 runs 14 residues. In DNA form, the CDR3 reads TGTGCCAGTAGTATCCCGGGGGTCGGAACTGAAGCTTTCTTT. Its protein product is CASSIPGVGTEAFF.

The chain joins TRBV6-5 to TRBJ1-6; D is perhaps TRBD1 (5 bases). The CDR3 spans 15 residues. Trimming removed 2 bases from V and 4 bases from J, with 9 bases in between. Germline-derived CDR1 and CDR2 are MNHEY and SVGAGI. CDR3 bases: TGTGCCAGCAGTTACCGGGGGTCGTATAATTCACCCCTCCACTTT. This sequence encodes CASSYRGSYNSPLHF.

The chain employs TRBV11-1 and TRBJ2-1; 9 positions match TRBD1. This CDR3 spans 15 amino acids. The germline gives CDR1 SGHAT, CDR2 FQDESV (reference sequence). Unmatched junction bases numbered 4, after V lost 5 bases and J lost 2 bases. The CDR3: CASSLGTGTYNEQFF. The DNA of the CDR3 is TGTGCCAGCAGCCTGGGGACAGGGACCTACAATGAGCAGTTCTTC.

V gene TRBV3-1 (or the pseudogene TRBV3-2) combines with J gene TRBJ1-2; 8 bases map to TRBD1. CDR1 is LGHDT, CDR2 YNNKEL, per germline (reference sequence). With 4 bases clipped from V and 4 bases from J, the junction kept 11 bases outside the gene matches. The CDR3 extends over 16 amino acids. CDR3 nucleotides: TGTGCCAGCAGCCCCGGGACAGGTGTGTCGATCTATGGCTACACCTTC. As protein: CASSPGTGVSIYGYTF.

CDR3 in amino acids: CASSSATGAGNTIYF. CDR3 nucleotide sequence: TGTGCCAGCAGCTCAGCGACAGGAGCTGGAAACACCATATATTTT. The chain is built from TRBV7-2 and TRBJ1-3; D is perhaps TRBD1 (6 bases). Germline CDR1 is SGHTA and CDR2 is FQGNSA. V was trimmed by 4 bases and J by 2 bases, leaving 12 bases between them. The CDR3 runs 15 residues.

The rearrangement joins TRBV5-1 to TRBJ1-1, with 8 bases aligning to TRBD1. V was clipped by 0 bases and J by 3 bases; unmatched bases: 4. The CDR3 has 15 amino acids. Germline V gene sequence: CDR1 SGHRS, CDR2 YFSETQ. CDR3 sequence (DNA): TGCGCCAGCAGCTTGGCTGGACAGGGTTACACTGAAGCTTTCTTT. This encodes CASSLAGQGYTEAFF.

The chain joins TRBV11-2 to TRBJ2-3; the match to TRBD2 covers 8 bases. J gave up 2 bases and V 3 bases, and 7 bases lay outside the gene matches. Germline CDR1 SGHAT, CDR2 FQNNGV. The CDR3 spans 16 residues. This CDR3 reads CASSFQLAGYTDTQYF. DNA of the CDR3: TGTGCCAGCAGCTTTCAGTTAGCGGGGTACACAGATACGCAGTATTTT.

V usage is TRBV19 and J usage is TRBJ2-2, with 7 bases that match TRBD2. V shed 4 bases, J shed 4 bases, and the junction held 9 bases outside the gene matches. Germline CDR1 reads LNHDA; CDR2 reads SQIVND (reference sequence). The CDR3 runs to 16 residues. CDR3 amino acids: CASSRFGGSSTGELFF. The CDR3 nucleotides read TGTGCCAGTAGTAGGTTCGGCGGGAGCTCCACCGGGGAGCTGTTTTTT.